These 4 T cell receptor beta chains share one sample of origin, sequenced in a study of T cell responses to AZD1222 COVID-19 vaccine. The table came from immunoSEQ multiplex PCR; TCRdb's copy has only in-frame clones and leaves some out. The table lists about 150,000 clones, around 87% of them singletons. The specimen was peripheral blood, collected 28 days after the second AZD1222 dose. The origin of the receptors is an adult who received the AZD1222 COVID-19 vaccine.

This clone has a single count. This rearrangement joins TRBV6-4 to TRBJ1-2; 12 positions agree with TRBD1. V shed 8 bases, J shed 4 bases, and the junction held 14 bases outside the gene matches. The CDR3 has 17 residues. Germline CDR1 MRHNA, CDR2 SNTAGT. Written as DNA, the CDR3 is TGTGCCAGCTGGAACGGGACAGGGGGCCAAATAATCTATGGCTACACCTTC. It specifies CASWNGTGGQIIYGYTF.

The gene calls are TRBV28 and TRBJ1-5; D is unresolved. With 10 bases removed from V and 4 bases from J, the gap between germline ends came to 17 bases. The germline V gene has CDR1 MDHEN and CDR2 SYDVKM. The CDR3 sequence is 14 residues long. The CDR3 DNA sequence: TGTGCCATCCAGCCGGATTTCGATAATCAGCCCCAGCATTTT. Amino acid sequence: CAIQPDFDNQPQHF.

The chain combines TRBV6-5 with TRBJ2-1, with TRBD2 matching over 10 bases. The CDR3 is 13 amino acids. V trimming: 10 bases; J trimming: 3 bases; junction bases outside the gene matches: 3. CDR1 MNHEY and CDR2 SVGAGI come from the germline V gene. CDR3 loop: CATRTSGYNEQFF. The CDR3 DNA sequence: TGTGCCACCAGGACTAGCGGCTACAATGAGCAGTTCTTC.

V and J are TRBV6-4 and TRBJ2-2; 8 bases agree with TRBD1. From germline, CDR1 is MRHNA and CDR2 SNTAGT. The V and J ends lost 5 bases and 3 bases, in that order; junction bases with no gene match: 2. The CDR3 sequence is 14 residues long. The CDR3 here is CASSQGADTGELFF. The CDR3 nucleotides read TGTGCCAGCAGTCAGGGGGCCGACACCGGGGAGCTGTTTTTT.